This record looks at one TCR beta chain sequence and its context. As processed by the authors: Cell counts per sample came from amplifying reference gene primers. Generated by immunoSEQ multiplex PCR, the TCRdb table keeps only in-frame clones and is missing some. The V and J calls and clone size come from that table; D and trimming were worked out from the DNA. Here the sample spans tens of thousands of clones, roughly nine tenths being singletons. CDR1 and CDR2 from the germline V gene are SGHTS and YDEGEE. The CDR3 length is 15 residues. V was pared by 6 bases and J by 8 bases, with 13 bases of the junction left unmatched. The data belong to a study of blood T cell repertoires in COVID-19. Study summary: The United States, Italy and Spain were the sources of the acute and convalescent COVID-19 samples. PBMCs, B-cell-depleted T cells, or T cells were the source of the cDNA or gDNA that made up the material.

Sequenced input: peripheral blood. V gene TRBV5-8 combines with J gene TRBJ2-1; TRBD2 agrees at 8 bases. The sequence was obtained from a man aged 60-69 years with acute or convalescent COVID-19. CDR3 loop: CASKDAGGVWYEQFF. Written as DNA, the CDR3 is TGTGCCAGCAAAGATGCGGGGGGCGTGTGGTATGAGCAGTTCTTC.